The rows below give T cell receptor beta chains drawn from one sample of a study of T cell responses to AZD1222 COVID-19 vaccine. Using immunoSEQ multiplex PCR, the repertoire was profiled, and TCRdb retains in-frame clones only, with some absent. Of 90,000 to 150,000 clones listed, around 90% are singletons. The source material was peripheral blood, sampled on day 0 of AZD1222 vaccination. These TCRs come from an adult in good health. CDR3s include the opening cysteine and the closing phenylalanine or tryptophan. Each record gives: D gene, V gene, J gene, clone size, CDR3 protein, CDR3 DNA. D genes are given only for firm matches. Clone size is given for some rows only: seen once, a few or many times, or a class if the clone is expanded.

d_call: TRBD1
v_call: TRBV2
j_call: TRBJ2-3
clone_size: -
cdr3_aa: CASSLDRVADTQYF
cdr3_nt: TGTGCCAGCAGCCTCGACAGGGTGGCAGATACGCAGTATTTT

d_call: TRBD1
v_call: TRBV29-1
j_call: TRBJ1-3
clone_size: -
cdr3_aa: CSDWDRSYSGNTIYF
cdr3_nt: TGCAGCGACTGGGACAGGTCTTACTCTGGAAACACCATATATTTT

d_call: TRBD2
v_call: TRBV11-2
j_call: TRBJ2-1
clone_size: -
cdr3_aa: CASSLGGLAGGKFF
cdr3_nt: TGTGCCAGCAGCTTAGGTGGGCTAGCGGGAGGCAAGTTCTTC

d_call: -
v_call: TRBV5-1
j_call: TRBJ2-3
clone_size: -
cdr3_aa: CASSSPKTADTQYF
cdr3_nt: TGCGCCAGCAGCTCCCCAAAGACTGCAGATACGCAGTATTTT

d_call: -
v_call: TRBV28
j_call: TRBJ2-7
clone_size: -
cdr3_aa: CASSSPSTSRGYYEQYF
cdr3_nt: TGTGCCAGCAGTTCCCCTTCGACTAGCAGGGGTTACTACGAGCAGTACTTC

d_call: TRBD2
v_call: TRBV5-1
j_call: TRBJ2-3
clone_size: -
cdr3_aa: CASSLGPSGRGTDTQYF
cdr3_nt: TGCGCCAGCAGCTTGGGTCCCAGCGGGAGGGGGACAGATACGCAGTATTTT

d_call: -
v_call: TRBV10-1
j_call: TRBJ1-6
clone_size: -
cdr3_aa: CASTDFRNSPLHF
cdr3_nt: TGCGCCAGCACCGATTTCCGAAATTCACCCCTCCACTTT

d_call: -
v_call: TRBV7-3
j_call: TRBJ2-1
clone_size: -
cdr3_aa: CASSSGHNNEQFF
cdr3_nt: TGTGCCAGCAGCTCGGGCCACAACAATGAGCAGTTCTTC

d_call: TRBD1
v_call: TRBV10-3
j_call: TRBJ1-1
clone_size: once
cdr3_aa: CAITERQGRTEAFF
cdr3_nt: TGTGCCATCACTGAAAGACAGGGTCGAACTGAAGCTTTCTTT

d_call: -
v_call: TRBV30
j_call: TRBJ2-7
clone_size: -
cdr3_aa: CAWSVAFEQYF
cdr3_nt: TGTGCCTGGAGTGTAGCGTTCGAGCAGTACTTC

d_call: TRBD1
v_call: TRBV7-9
j_call: TRBJ1-1
clone_size: -
cdr3_aa: CASSLGQGARSEAFF
cdr3_nt: TGTGCCAGCAGCTTAGGGCAGGGGGCTCGGTCTGAAGCTTTCTTT

d_call: TRBD1
v_call: TRBV6-5
j_call: TRBJ2-2
clone_size: -
cdr3_aa: CASERDRGRTGELFF
cdr3_nt: TGTGCCAGCGAACGGGACAGGGGGCGAACCGGGGAGCTGTTTTTT

d_call: -
v_call: TRBV19
j_call: TRBJ1-6
clone_size: -
cdr3_aa: CASGPNSPLHF
cdr3_nt: TGTGCCAGTGGGCCCAATTCACCCCTCCACTTT

d_call: -
v_call: TRBV9
j_call: TRBJ1-2
clone_size: once
cdr3_aa: CASSYSSGDGNYGYTF
cdr3_nt: TGTGCCTCCTCGTATAGTTCGGGGGACGGGAACTATGGCTACACCTTC

d_call: -
v_call: TRBV4-1
j_call: TRBJ1-2
clone_size: -
cdr3_aa: CASSYVSGGRGANYGYTF
cdr3_nt: TGCGCCAGCAGCTACGTTAGCGGGGGACGAGGTGCAAACTATGGCTACACCTTC

d_call: TRBD1
v_call: TRBV10-1
j_call: TRBJ2-2
clone_size: -
cdr3_aa: CASSDRGQGTGELFF
cdr3_nt: TGCGCCAGCAGTGACAGGGGGCAGGGCACCGGGGAGCTGTTTTTT

d_call: TRBD1
v_call: TRBV2
j_call: TRBJ1-1
clone_size: -
cdr3_aa: CASSWTGGDMNTEAFF
cdr3_nt: TGTGCCAGCAGCTGGACAGGGGGTGATATGAACACTGAAGCTTTCTTT

d_call: -
v_call: TRBV2
j_call: TRBJ1-2
clone_size: -
cdr3_aa: CASSPRGTANYGYTF
cdr3_nt: TGTGCCAGCAGCCCACGGGGGACCGCTAACTATGGCTACACCTTC

d_call: -
v_call: TRBV3-1/TRBV3-2
j_call: TRBJ1-2
clone_size: -
cdr3_aa: CASSQARGYTF
cdr3_nt: TGTGCCAGCAGCCAAGCGCGTGGCTACACCTTC

d_call: TRBD1
v_call: TRBV5-1
j_call: TRBJ2-5
clone_size: -
cdr3_aa: CASSLEGARYQETQYF
cdr3_nt: TGCGCCAGCAGCTTGGAGGGGGCAAGGTATCAGGAGACCCAGTACTTC

d_call: -
v_call: TRBV7-3
j_call: TRBJ2-2
clone_size: -
cdr3_aa: CASSEGSTNTGELFF
cdr3_nt: TGTGCCAGCAGCGAGGGATCTACGAACACCGGGGAGCTGTTTTTT

d_call: TRBD1
v_call: TRBV28
j_call: TRBJ2-7
clone_size: -
cdr3_aa: CASSRPDRSLYEQYF
cdr3_nt: TGTGCCAGCAGTCGTCCGGACAGGAGTCTCTACGAGCAGTACTTC